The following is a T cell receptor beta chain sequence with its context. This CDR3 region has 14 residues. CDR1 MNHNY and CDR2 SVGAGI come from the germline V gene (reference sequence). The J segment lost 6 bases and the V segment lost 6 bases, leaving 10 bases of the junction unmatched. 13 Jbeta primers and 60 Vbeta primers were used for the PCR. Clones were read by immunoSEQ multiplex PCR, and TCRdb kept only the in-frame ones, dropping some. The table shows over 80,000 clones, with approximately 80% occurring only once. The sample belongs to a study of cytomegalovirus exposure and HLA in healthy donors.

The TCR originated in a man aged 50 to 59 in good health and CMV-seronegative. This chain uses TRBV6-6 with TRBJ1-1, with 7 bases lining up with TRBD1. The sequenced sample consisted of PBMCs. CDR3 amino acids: CASRRQGGRPEAFF. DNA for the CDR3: TGTGCCAGCAGACGACAGGGCGGGAGGCCTGAAGCTTTCTTT.